This paragraph reports one T cell receptor (beta chain). This sample was taken from a study of T cells in Graves' hyperthyroidism and ophthalmopathy. RNA transcripts were the template for amplifying TCR beta CDR3 regions. The study used the HTBI primer set for a first-round RT-PCR of the TCR CDR3. TCRdb re-analysed the multiplex PCR reads in MiXCR, keeping a single row per CDR3 protein. The table has about 37,000 distinct CDR3 sequences, about 47% seen once. The CDR3 totals 12 residues. V lost 1 base and J lost 2, with 3 bases in between. From germline, CDR1 is LNHNV and CDR2 YYDKDF (reference sequence).

The V gene is TRBV15, the J gene TRBJ2-7; D remains unclear. Material for sequencing was blood. The sequence derives from a man in his forties with Graves' ophthalmopathy. CDR3 DNA sequence: TGTGCCACCAGCAGAGGAACCTACGAGCAGTACTTC. Translating it yields CATSRGTYEQYF. Drawing the rest from reference TRBV15 and TRBJ2-7, the complete variable domain is DAMVIQNPRYQVTQFGKPVTLSCSQTLNHNVMYWYQQKSSQAPKLLFHYYDKDFNNEADTPDNFQSRRPNTSFCFLDIRSPGLGDTAMYLCATSRGTYEQYFGPGTRLTVT.